This T cell receptor beta chain originates from a study of T-cell reconstitution after alpha-beta-depleted transplantation in children. In its sample, this clonotype was seen many times. The TCRbeta library was prepared with unique molecular identifiers. TCRdb reprocessed the PCR reads with MiXCR, giving one entry per CDR3 protein. The table lists some 490,000 distinct CDR3 sequences, under 15% of them singletons. J gave up 5 bases and V 0 bases, and 8 bases lay outside the gene matches. CDR3 length: 16 amino acids. Germline V lookup: CDR1 LGHNA, CDR2 YSLEER. This clonotype was sampled from a human donor who donated a stem cell graft to a child with combined immunodeficiency. Source: PBMCs from the stem cell graft donor, taken from the stem cell graft. The genes are TRBV4-3 and TRBJ2-7; 9 bases match TRBD1. This chain's CDR3 is CASSQEWTGVRNEQYF. CDR3 nucleotides: TGCGCCAGCAGCCAAGAATGGACAGGGGTGAGGAACGAGCAGTACTTC.